Sequencing of this T cell receptor beta chain was carried out in a study of CD8 T cells in Susac syndrome. Broader study findings: The study's TCR sequencing and HLA analysis drew on a certain number of individuals. That number was acknowledged as relatively small.

After extraction with the RNeasy kit, 0.5 to 1 ug of the RNA was reverse transcribed using random hexamers. immunoSEQ multiplex PCR amplified TCR beta CDR3 across 54 Vbeta, 13 Jbeta. Each CDR3 protein is one row after TCRdb ran MiXCR on the immunoSEQ multiplex PCR reads. This table holds 150,000 to 200,000 distinct CDR3 sequences, 90% to 95% found once. The study sequenced TCR beta in blood CD8+ and CD4+ T cells. The study used treatment-naive patients who had stable or active relapsing-remitting disease as multiple sclerosis controls. In the case of this clonotype: The antigen remains undetermined.

The sequenced sample consisted of CD4+ T cells from PBMCs. The clonotype comes from a human donor with multiple sclerosis.

CDR3 sequence (DNA): TGTGCCAGCAGTCTCGGACAGACGAACACCGGGGAGCTGTTTTTT. Translation: CASSLGQTNTGELFF. The genes are TRBV12-3 or TRBV12-4 and TRBJ2-2; possibly TRBD1 for D (6 bases). V was cut by 5 bases and J by 0 bases, with 10 bases left in between. The CDR3 runs 15 residues.